This entry lists 5 T cell receptor beta chains sequenced from one sample in a study of post-analysis software for immune sequencing data. The authors incorporated unique molecular identifiers into the TCR beta cDNA libraries. TCRdb reanalysed the PCR reads using MiXCR and keeps one entry per CDR3 protein. The sample contains hundreds of thousands of distinct CDR3 sequences, around 33% of which appear only once. Whole-study findings and limits: Elevated frequency relative to controls characterized roughly five TRBV segments in patients, TRBV5-6, TRBV5-1 and TRBV20-1 among them.

These receptors have no identified antigens. Sequencing was done on a sample of blood. These TCRs come from a girl aged 10-17 years with multiple sclerosis.

This clonotype was seen only a few times. The V call is TRBV2, the J call TRBJ2-7; perhaps TRBD1 as D (5 bases). The CDR3 has 13 residues. V lost 5 bases, J lost 3 bases, and 11 bases lay in between. Germline V gene lookup returns CDR1 SNHLY and CDR2 FYNNEI. The CDR3 reads CASSRRTSYEQYF. CDR3 coding DNA: TGTGCCAGCAGTAGACGGACAAGCTACGAGCAGTACTTC.

The chain couples TRBV27 to TRBJ1-2, with a weak D call TRBD1 (5 bases). Deletions cut 2 bases from V and 3 bases from J, with 13 bases between. The CDR3 runs to 15 residues. Germline values: CDR1 MNHEY, CDR2 SMNVEV (reference sequence). In nucleotides, the CDR3 is TGTGCCAGCAGTTTAAACGGAGGGGCCTACTATGGCTACACCTTC. It is translated as CASSLNGGAYYGYTF.

This chain links TRBV20-1 with TRBJ1-5, with D perhaps matching TRBD1 (5 bases). The CDR3 consists of 13 residues. Between the trimmed V and J ends, which lost 3 bases and 6 bases, there was a span of 12 bases. Germline V gives CDR1 DFQATT, CDR2 SNEGSKA (reference sequence). CDR3 loop: CSASRQGIQPQHF. CDR3 nucleotide sequence: TGCAGTGCTAGTAGGCAGGGAATTCAGCCCCAGCATTTT.

With respect to this clonotype: Given a much more abundant clone one base away, this may be a read error. Here the CDR3 reads CASSGGSSYNEQFF. CDR3 DNA: TGTGCCAGCAGCGGGGGGTCGTCCTACAATGAGCAGTTCTTC. The chain links TRBV7-3 to TRBJ2-1; TRBD2 might be the D (6 bases). The CDR3 consists of 14 residues. V lost 5 bases and J lost 1, with 9 bases in between. The germline gives CDR1 SGHTA, CDR2 FQGTGA.

This clonotype was recorded a few times. This rearrangement joins TRBV3-1 to TRBJ1-1; D uncertain. CDR3 length: 13 amino acids. Germline V gene data show CDR1 as LGHDT and CDR2 as YNNKEL (reference sequence). Trimming left V 0 bases short and J 11 bases short, with 13 bases between. CDR3 coding DNA: TGTGCCAGCAGCCAAGAATCCTCTACTGGGGCTTTCTTT. Amino acids: CASSQESSTGAFF.